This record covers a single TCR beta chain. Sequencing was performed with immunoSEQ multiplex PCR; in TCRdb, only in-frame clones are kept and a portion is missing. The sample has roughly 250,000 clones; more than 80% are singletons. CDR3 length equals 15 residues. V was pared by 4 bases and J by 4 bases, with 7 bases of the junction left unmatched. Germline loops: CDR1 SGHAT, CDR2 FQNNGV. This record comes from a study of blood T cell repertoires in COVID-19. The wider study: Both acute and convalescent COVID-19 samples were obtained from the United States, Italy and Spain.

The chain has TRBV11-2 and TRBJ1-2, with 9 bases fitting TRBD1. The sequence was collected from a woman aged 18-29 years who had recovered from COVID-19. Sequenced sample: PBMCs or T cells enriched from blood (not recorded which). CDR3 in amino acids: CASSSPGQGIYGYTF. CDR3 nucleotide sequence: TGTGCCAGCAGCTCCCCTGGACAGGGGATCTATGGCTACACCTTC. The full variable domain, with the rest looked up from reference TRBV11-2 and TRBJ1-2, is EAGVAQSPRYKIIEKRQSVAFWCNPISGHATLYWYQQILGQGPKLLIQFQNNGVVDDSQLPKDRFSAERLKGVDSTLKIQPAKLEDSAVYLCASSSPGQGIYGYTFGSGTRLTVV.